This TCR beta chain was documented in a study of control samples from healthy donors and cancer patients. Repertoires were generated with immunoSEQ multiplex PCR, while TCRdb's copy carries only in-frame clones and drops some. The sample includes some 80,000 clones, just under 90% of them seen just once. Sequencing used blood. This sequence originates from a man between 45 and 60 years old in good health.

CDR3 DNA sequence: TGTGCCAGCAGCTTAACGCCCTATAATTCACCCCTCCACTTT. Its translation is CASSLTPYNSPLHF. The chain recombines TRBV7-3 with TRBJ1-6; D remains ambiguous. Germline CDR1 and CDR2: SGHTA and FQGTGA. V was clipped by 0 bases and J by 2 bases, with 2 bases between them. This CDR3 region has 14 residues.